A single sample is the source of the 31 T cell receptor beta chains below, sequenced in a study of T cell responses to AZD1222 COVID-19 vaccine. The repertoire was sequenced with immunoSEQ multiplex PCR; TCRdb's copy has only in-frame clones and lacks some. The sample holds nearly 90,000 clones; about 91% are singletons and the top ten take more than 5%. The sample consisted of peripheral blood, taken 28 days after the second AZD1222 dose. The receptor source for this set is an adult who received the AZD1222 COVID-19 vaccine.

This clone was observed a single time. V usage is TRBV5-1 and J usage is TRBJ2-1, with 7 bases matching TRBD1. The germline CDR1 and CDR2 sequences are SGHRS and YFSETQ. This CDR3 has 12 amino acids. J was trimmed by 16 bases and V by 8 bases; bases with no gene match: 15. In DNA, the CDR3 is TGCGCCAGTATTTCGGGACAGAAGGTAACCTTCTTC. It translates to CASISGQKVTFF.

The chain employs TRBV20-1 and TRBJ1-4, with D perhaps TRBD1 (5 bases). CDR1 DFQATT and CDR2 SNEGSKA come from the germline V gene (reference sequence). Trimming cost V 6 bases and J 3 bases, with 20 bases left between them. CDR3 length equals 16 residues. CDR3 sequence reads: CSASPLGDSANEKLFF. CDR3 in DNA: TGCAGTGCCAGTCCCCTTGGGGACTCAGCTAATGAAAAACTGTTTTTT.

This clone was recorded a few times. The chain links TRBV19 to TRBJ1-1, with D hard to call. This CDR3 is built from 17 residues. V dropped 4 bases and J dropped 4 bases, with 22 bases sitting between them. Germline CDR1 reads LNHDA; CDR2 reads SQIVND (reference sequence). DNA for the CDR3: TGTGCCAGTAGTAGAGGCTGGGCACCCGGGCTGGTCACTGAAGCTTTCTTT. It encodes CASSRGWAPGLVTEAFF. Full variable domain (outside the CDR3, taken from reference TRBV19 and TRBJ1-1): DGGITQSPKYLFRKEGQNVTLSCEQNLNHDAMYWYRQDPGQGLRLIYYSQIVNDFQKGDIAEGYSVSREKKESFPLTVTSAQKNPTAFYLCASSRGWAPGLVTEAFFGQGTRLTVV.

CDR3 nucleotides: TGTGCCAGTAGTGCTATCGGACACCCCTTTTCTTGGGGCTACACCTTC. Translating it yields CASSAIGHPFSWGYTF. This chain links TRBV19 with TRBJ1-2; TRBD1 might be the D (5 bases). Germline V gene lookup returns CDR1 LNHDA and CDR2 SQIVND (reference sequence). The CDR3 consists of 16 residues. V lost 5 bases and J lost 8, with 24 bases in between.

This clone occurred once. The rearrangement joins TRBV19 to TRBJ2-1, with 8 bases aligning to TRBD2. The CDR3 is 14 residues long. The V segment lost 6 bases and the J segment 9 bases; nucleotides outside the gene matches: 10. Germline values: CDR1 LNHDA, CDR2 SQIVND (reference sequence). CDR3 nucleotides: TGTGCCAGTAGCCTTCAGACTAGCGCCGCTGAGCAGTTCTTC. Translating it yields CASSLQTSAAEQFF.

The gene calls are TRBV5-4 and TRBJ2-6; D possibly matches TRBD1 or TRBD2 (6 bases each). Germline V gene lookup returns CDR1 SGHNT and CDR2 YYREEE (reference sequence). The CDR3 has 18 residues. Between the trimmed V and J ends, which lost 3 bases and 0 bases, there was a span of 16 bases. CDR3 in amino acids: CASSSTTGAHSGANVLTF. CDR3 DNA: TGTGCCAGCAGCTCGACGACGGGGGCGCACTCTGGGGCCAACGTCCTGACTTTC.

The rearrangement uses TRBV9 and TRBJ1-4, with D perhaps TRBD1 (6 bases). With 0 bases removed from V and 7 bases from J, the gap between germline ends came to 16 bases. The CDR3 contains 16 residues. CDR1 SGDLS and CDR2 YYNGEE come from the germline V gene. The CDR3 loop is CASSVVAGAGSEKLFF. CDR3 coding DNA: TGTGCCAGCAGCGTAGTTGCGGGGGCAGGGAGTGAAAAACTGTTTTTT.

There are a few counts of this clone. The V gene is TRBV19, the J gene TRBJ1-1; D is possibly TRBD1 (6 bases). Germline-derived CDR1 and CDR2 are LNHDA and SQIVND (reference sequence). Trimming took off 8 bases at V and 4 bases at J, with 20 bases between the two ends. The CDR3 extends over 15 amino acids. The CDR3 nucleotides are TGTGCCAGTCTTCTGGCCGGGACCAGGGGCACTGAAGCTTTCTTT. It translates to CASLLAGTRGTEAFF.

The rearrangement uses TRBV19 and TRBJ2-2, with D tentatively TRBD2 (5 bases). Germline V gene lookup returns CDR1 LNHDA and CDR2 SQIVND (reference sequence). The CDR3 loop spans 13 amino acids. The V and J ends lost 1 base and 7 bases respectively, with 7 bases between them. CDR3 DNA: TGTGCCAGTAGTATAGTTAGCGTCGGGGAGCTGTTTTTT. Translation gives CASSIVSVGELFF.

This clone was observed a single time. J is TRBJ2-3 and V is TRBV19; the D gene is possibly TRBD2 (5 bases). Deletions cut 3 bases from V and 4 bases from J, with 11 bases between. CDR1 is LNHDA and CDR2 is SQIVND in the germline V gene (reference sequence). The CDR3 loop spans 14 amino acids. CDR3: CASSIGLAADTQYF. In nucleotides, the CDR3 is TGTGCCAGTAGTATTGGTCTAGCTGCAGATACGCAGTATTTT. Using reference TRBV19 and TRBJ2-3 for the parts outside the CDR3, the full variable domain is DGGITQSPKYLFRKEGQNVTLSCEQNLNHDAMYWYRQDPGQGLRLIYYSQIVNDFQKGDIAEGYSVSREKKESFPLTVTSAQKNPTAFYLCASSIGLAADTQYFGPGTRLTVL.

The chain combines TRBV21-1 with TRBJ2-7; no DNA check was done on the table's D call, TRBD1. TRBV21-1 is assigned pseudogene status. The CDR3 spans 16 residues. CDR3 nucleotides: TGTGCCAGCAGCAGGTTCTTGACAGGGGTATCCCACGAGCAGTACTTC. Its translation: CASSRFLTGVSHEQYF.

The rearrangement uses TRBV4-1 and TRBJ1-3, with D possibly being TRBD1 (5 bases). Trimming took 0 bases from V and 4 from J, leaving 10 bases between them. Germline values: CDR1 MGHRA, CDR2 YSYEKL. This CDR3 has 15 amino acids. CDR3 sequence: CASSQDQGEGNTIYF. In nucleotides, the CDR3 is TGCGCCAGCAGCCAAGATCAGGGAGAAGGAAACACCATATATTTT.

The V gene is TRBV18, the J gene TRBJ1-2; possibly TRBD1 for D (5 bases). The germline gives CDR1 KGHSH, CDR2 LQKENI. The V gene lost 2 bases and the J gene lost 8 bases, with 27 bases spanning the gap. CDR3 size: 18 residues. The CDR3, as DNA: TGTGCCAGCTCACCAACACGGGTGGCAGGTACAGGAGTAGGAGGCTACACCTTC. Protein sequence: CASSPTRVAGTGVGGYTF.

The DNA for the CDR3 is TGTGCCAGCTGGGGGAGAAGGGGATCATATGGCTACACCTTC. Its translation is CASWGRRGSYGYTF. The chain is built from TRBV27 and TRBJ1-2; TRBD1 might be the D (5 bases). Looked up from germline, CDR1 is MNHEY and CDR2 is SMNVEV (reference sequence). Trimming stripped 8 bases from V and 5 bases from J, with 18 bases between. The CDR3 has 14 amino acids.

This chain uses TRBV6-6 with TRBJ1-4, with a possible D match to TRBD1 (5 bases). Germline V gene data show CDR1 as MNHNY and CDR2 as SVGAGI (reference sequence). This CDR3 has 14 residues. Trimming left V 6 bases short and J 8 bases short, with 16 bases between. The CDR3 nucleotides read TGTGCCAGCAGCCAACAGTTGGCAGGGGAAAAACTGTTTTTT. Its protein product is CASSQQLAGEKLFF.

V gene TRBV2 combines with J gene TRBJ2-5; perhaps TRBD2 as D (5 bases). The V end lost 7 bases, the J end lost 5 bases, and 17 bases lay between the germline ends. The germline gives CDR1 SNHLY, CDR2 FYNNEI. The CDR3 contains 14 residues. DNA for the CDR3: TGTGCCAGCATCTCCCGGGGTTTGGGTGAGACCCAGTACTTC. It specifies CASISRGLGETQYF.

The V gene is TRBV19, the J gene TRBJ1-2, with 9 bases that match TRBD1. V trimming: 5 bases; J trimming: 2 bases; junction bases outside the gene matches: 3. CDR3 size: 14 residues. Per the germline V gene, CDR1 is LNHDA and CDR2 is SQIVND (reference sequence). CDR3 sequence reads: CASSLTGGNYGYTF. The CDR3 nucleotides are TGTGCCAGTAGTCTGACAGGGGGAAACTATGGCTACACCTTC.

The V and J genes are TRBV18 and TRBJ2-1, with D uncertain. Germline-derived CDR1 and CDR2 are KGHSH and LQKENI. Trimming removed 3 bases from V and 8 bases from J, with 14 bases in between. The CDR3 consists of 14 residues. CDR3 amino acids: CASSPSATDYEQFF. CDR3 DNA sequence: TGTGCCAGCTCACCGAGTGCCACAGATTATGAGCAGTTCTTC.

CDR3 bases: TGTGCCAGCTCCCAGGACAGGGGGACTGAAGCTTTCTTT. It specifies CASSQDRGTEAFF. The gene calls are TRBV18 and TRBJ1-1; 10 positions agree with TRBD1. There are 13 residues in the CDR3. From germline, CDR1 is KGHSH and CDR2 LQKENI. V shed 6 bases, J shed 5 bases, and the junction held 3 bases outside the gene matches. Based on the CDR3 plus reference TRBV18 and TRBJ1-1, the full variable domain is NAGVMQNPRHLVRRRGQEARLRCSPMKGHSHVYWYRQLPEEGLKFMVYLQKENIIDESGMPKERFSAEFPKEGPSILRIQQVVRGDSAAYFCASSQDRGTEAFFGQGTRLTVV.

This clone was recorded only once. The chain has TRBV2 and TRBJ2-1; D possibly corresponds to TRBD1 (5 bases). The CDR3 covers 15 residues. CDR1 SNHLY and CDR2 FYNNEI come from the germline V gene. Trimming shortened V by 6 bases and J by 5 bases, and 17 bases separated the two germline ends. This chain's CDR3 is CASSETVAAHNEQFF. The CDR3 region has the DNA TGTGCCAGCAGCGAGACAGTCGCTGCCCACAATGAGCAGTTCTTC.

This clone showed up just once. The chain links TRBV20-1 to TRBJ2-1, with 12 bases lining up with TRBD2. The CDR3 sequence is 15 residues long. Germline V gene sequence: CDR1 DFQATT, CDR2 SNEGSKA (reference sequence). Trimming took 4 bases from V and 4 from J; bases not matched to a gene: 5. The CDR3 nucleotides read TGCAGTGCTACTGAGACTAGCGGGGGATACAATGAGCAGTTCTTC. It codes for CSATETSGGYNEQFF.

The chain combines TRBV19 with TRBJ1-2; no definite D call. The CDR3 is made up of 12 amino acids. V dropped 10 bases and J dropped 4 bases, with 13 bases sitting between them. In germline, CDR1 is LNHDA, CDR2 SQIVND (reference sequence). The CDR3 DNA reads TGTGCCACCCGCGAGGGCGTCTATGGCTACACCTTC. Translated, it gives CATREGVYGYTF.

The CDR3 spells CASTLGTTGRPQHF. The CDR3 DNA reads as TGTGCCAGCACCCTAGGGACTACTGGACGGCCCCAGCATTTT. The chain recombines TRBV28 with TRBJ1-5; D perhaps matches TRBD1 (5 bases). Trimming stripped 7 bases from V and 9 bases from J, with 19 bases between. The CDR3 contains 14 residues. Germline assignment: CDR1 MDHEN and CDR2 SYDVKM.

The chain has TRBV27 and TRBJ1-4; maybe TRBD1 (5 bases). The CDR3 runs 15 residues. Per germline, CDR1 MNHEY and CDR2 SMNVEV (reference sequence). V was cut by 6 bases and J by 0 bases, with 11 bases left in between. CDR3 in amino acids: CASSAGPSTNEKLFF. As DNA, the CDR3 is TGTGCCAGCAGCGCGGGGCCCTCAACTAATGAAAAACTGTTTTTT.

Here the CDR3 reads CSVAKQATNEKLFF. CDR3 DNA: TGCAGCGTCGCTAAACAAGCAACTAATGAAAAACTGTTTTTT. The chain recombines TRBV29-1 with TRBJ1-4; D remains unclear. Per the germline V gene, CDR1 is SQVTM and CDR2 is ANQGSEA. V was shortened by 6 bases and J by 0 bases, with 11 bases between the two germline ends. This CDR3 is built from 14 residues.

This clone appeared once. This chain uses TRBV27 with TRBJ2-5; D is perhaps TRBD2 (5 bases). The length of the CDR3 is 15 residues. The V gene's germline CDR1 is MNHEY and CDR2 SMNVEV (reference sequence). Trimming took off 5 bases at V and 5 bases at J, with 18 bases between the two ends. Written as DNA, the CDR3 is TGTGCCAGCAGTCGCTTGCGGGCCTTGCGGGAGACCCAGTACTTC. Translation gives CASSRLRALRETQYF.

The rearrangement links TRBV6-5 to TRBJ1-2; 7 positions agree with TRBD1. CDR3 length: 14 residues. Germline values: CDR1 MNHEY, CDR2 SVGAGI. The J segment lost 6 bases and the V segment lost 2 bases, leaving 6 bases of the junction unmatched. CDR3 sequence (DNA): TGTGCCAGCAGTTACCAGACAGGGTTGGATGGCTACACCTTC. Residues: CASSYQTGLDGYTF.

The V and J genes are TRBV7-8 and TRBJ1-2; 7 bases are a match to TRBD1. Germline CDR1 is SGHVS and CDR2 is FQNEAQ. V lost 0 bases, J lost 8 bases, and 9 bases stayed unmatched. There are 15 residues in the CDR3. Here the CDR3 reads CASSLAEGALYGYTF. In DNA, the CDR3 is TGTGCCAGCAGCTTAGCAGAGGGGGCCCTCTACGGCTACACCTTC.

This chain links TRBV28 with TRBJ2-7, with D unclear. This CDR3 is 14 amino acids long. The germline V gene has CDR1 MDHEN and CDR2 SYDVKM. Deletions cut 10 bases from V and 0 bases from J, with 16 bases between. The CDR3 DNA reads as TGTGCCACACGCTCCCAACCTCCCTCCTACGAGCAGTACTTC. Protein: CATRSQPPSYEQYF. The whole variable domain, filled in from reference TRBV28 and TRBJ2-7, reads DVKVTQSSRYLVKRTGEKVFLECVQDMDHENMFWYRQDPGLGLRLIYFSYDVKMKEKGDIPEGYSVSREKKERFSLILESASTNQTSMYLCATRSQPPSYEQYFGPGTRLTVT.

V gene TRBV11-1 combines with J gene TRBJ1-1, with unresolved D. Trimming left V 1 base short and J 7 bases short, with 10 bases between. Germline-derived CDR1 and CDR2 are SGHAT and FQDESV (reference sequence). The length of the CDR3 is 13 residues. The CDR3 spells CASSLELWGEAFF. CDR3 sequence (DNA): TGTGCCAGCAGCTTAGAGTTGTGGGGTGAAGCTTTCTTT.

The chain uses TRBV3-1 (or the pseudogene TRBV3-2) and TRBJ2-1; D possibly corresponds to TRBD2 (6 bases). CDR3 length: 14 residues. V was clipped by 4 bases and J by 7 bases, with 14 bases between them. Germline assignment: CDR1 LGHDT and CDR2 YNNKEL (reference sequence). CDR3 amino acids: CASSPQWGDNEQFF. CDR3 in DNA: TGTGCCAGCAGCCCCCAGTGGGGGGATAATGAGCAGTTCTTC.